There are many counts of the clone carrying this T cell receptor beta chain. Its specificity is unknown. 5'-RACE, quantitative and with molecular barcodes, yielded the TCR beta libraries. TCRdb reprocessed the 5' RACE reads via MiXCR and lists one record per CDR3 protein. The sample includes 150,000 to 200,000 distinct CDR3 sequences, 13% seen only once; the top ten take roughly 9.6%. There are 15 residues in the CDR3. The ends lost 6 bases at V and 9 bases at J; junction bases unmatched: 16. Germline CDR1 is DFQATT and CDR2 is SNEGSKA (reference sequence). The sample belongs to a study of CD8 T cells in ankylosing spondylitis. Study results and limitations: Seemingly distinctive of ankylosing spondylitis blood was a TCR beta motif formed by eight highly homologous variants. Peripheral blood samples showed relatively rare disease-linked clones, and these clones were CD8+. Past studies reported some motif variants in reactive arthritis synovial fluid and blood.

This chain connects TRBV20-1 to TRBJ2-1, with TRBD2 matching 8 bases. The clonotype comes from a female donor with ankylosing spondylitis or in good health (not recorded which). Sequenced sample: blood, either unsorted or a sorted T cell fraction (not recorded which). Here the CDR3 reads CSAPPGGPSTGEQFF. CDR3 sequence (DNA): TGCAGTGCCCCCCCGGGAGGGCCCTCAACTGGTGAGCAGTTCTTC.